Here is one TCR beta chain with its context. The entry originates in a study of shared T cell receptors in the human thymus. The germline V gene encodes CDR1 MNHEY and CDR2 SVGAGI. This CDR3 comprises 14 residues. V gave up 5 bases and J gave up 5 bases; unmatched junction bases: 8. TCRdb's copy holds only in-frame clones and misses some; the assay was immunoSEQ multiplex PCR. The sample lists 640,000 or so clones; around 87% were seen once. These data were likewise used in another study, on human thymus T cells. As that report states: From resections taken during corrective heart surgery, the thymus tissue was obtained.

The receptor comes from a boy younger than two with a congenital heart defect. The V gene is TRBV6-5, the J gene TRBJ1-1, with TRBD1 identical over 7 bases. The specimen was thymocytes. The CDR3: CASSPNRGGTEAFF. CDR3 nucleotide sequence: TGTGCCAGCAGTCCGAACAGGGGAGGAACTGAAGCTTTCTTT.